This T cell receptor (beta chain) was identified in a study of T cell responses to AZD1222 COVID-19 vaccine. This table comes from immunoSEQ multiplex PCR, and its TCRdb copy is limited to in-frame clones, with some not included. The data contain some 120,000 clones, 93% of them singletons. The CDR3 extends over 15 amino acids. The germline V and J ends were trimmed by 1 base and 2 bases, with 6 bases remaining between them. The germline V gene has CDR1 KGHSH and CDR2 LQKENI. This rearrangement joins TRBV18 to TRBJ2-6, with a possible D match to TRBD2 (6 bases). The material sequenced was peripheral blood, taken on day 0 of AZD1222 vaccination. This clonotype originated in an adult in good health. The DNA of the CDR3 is TGTGCCAGCTCACCACGGGGGGCTGGGGCCAACGTCCTGACTTTC. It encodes CASSPRGAGANVLTF.